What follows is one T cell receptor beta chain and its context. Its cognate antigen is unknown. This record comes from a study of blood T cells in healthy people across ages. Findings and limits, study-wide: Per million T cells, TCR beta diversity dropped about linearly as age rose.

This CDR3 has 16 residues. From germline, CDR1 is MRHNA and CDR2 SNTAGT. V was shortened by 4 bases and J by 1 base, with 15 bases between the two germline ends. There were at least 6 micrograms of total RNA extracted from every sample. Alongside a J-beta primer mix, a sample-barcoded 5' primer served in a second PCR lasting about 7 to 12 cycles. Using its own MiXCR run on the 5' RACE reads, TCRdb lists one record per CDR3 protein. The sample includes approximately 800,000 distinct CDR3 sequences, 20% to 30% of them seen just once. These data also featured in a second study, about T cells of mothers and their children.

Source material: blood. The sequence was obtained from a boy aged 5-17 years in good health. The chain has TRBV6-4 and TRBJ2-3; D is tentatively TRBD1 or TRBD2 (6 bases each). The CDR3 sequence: CASSALPGGGTDTQYF. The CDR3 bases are TGTGCCAGCAGTGCCCTCCCCGGGGGCGGCACAGATACGCAGTATTTT.